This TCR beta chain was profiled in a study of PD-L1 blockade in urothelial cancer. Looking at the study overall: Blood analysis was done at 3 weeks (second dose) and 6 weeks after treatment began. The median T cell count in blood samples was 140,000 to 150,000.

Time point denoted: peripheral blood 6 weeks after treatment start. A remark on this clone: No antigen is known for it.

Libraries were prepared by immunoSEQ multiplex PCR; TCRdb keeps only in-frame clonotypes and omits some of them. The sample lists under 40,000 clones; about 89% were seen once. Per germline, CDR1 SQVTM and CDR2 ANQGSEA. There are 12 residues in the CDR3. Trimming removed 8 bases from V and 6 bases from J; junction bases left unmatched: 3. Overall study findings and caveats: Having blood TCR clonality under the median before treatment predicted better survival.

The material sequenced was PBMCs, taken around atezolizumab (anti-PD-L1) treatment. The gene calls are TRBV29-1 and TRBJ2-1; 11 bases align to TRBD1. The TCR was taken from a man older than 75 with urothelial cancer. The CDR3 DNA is TGCAGCTTGGGACAGGGGGGCAATGAGCAGTTCTTC. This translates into CSLGQGGNEQFF.